The 22 T cell receptor beta chains below were found in one sample sequenced in a study of blood T cell repertoires in COVID-19. Sequenced by immunoSEQ multiplex PCR; TCRdb stores in-frame clones only, minus some. The table has around 61,000 clones, roughly 89% seen once; the top ten hold approximately 45%. Sequencing used peripheral blood. Receptor source: a woman aged 60-75 years with COVID-19, enrolled during active disease.

This rearrangement joins TRBV9 to TRBJ1-3; D is possibly TRBD1 (5 bases). With 2 bases removed from V and 1 base from J, the gap between germline ends came to 10 bases. The germline V gene encodes CDR1 SGDLS and CDR2 YYNGEE. The CDR3 loop spans 15 amino acids. The CDR3 protein is CASSVQGGSGNTIYF. CDR3 nucleotide sequence: TGTGCCAGCAGCGTCCAGGGTGGGTCTGGAAACACCATATATTTT.

V gene TRBV29-1 combines with J gene TRBJ2-3; possible D gene TRBD1, 7 bases. CDR3 size: 12 residues. CDR1 and CDR2 (germline): SQVTM, ANQGSEA. Trimming stripped 5 bases from V and 8 bases from J, with 14 bases between. The chain's CDR3 is CSVLRQGGTQYF. CDR3 in DNA: TGCAGCGTTCTAAGGCAGGGGGGTACGCAGTATTTT.

In its sample, this clone was seen a few times. The chain joins TRBV7-9 to TRBJ2-5; tentatively, D is TRBD1 (6 bases). The CDR3 is 14 residues long. Germline V gene lookup returns CDR1 SEHNR and CDR2 FQNEAQ (reference sequence). V lost 1 base and J lost 7, with 13 bases in between. CDR3 sequence: CASSLGGQGSTQYF. The CDR3 DNA reads as TGTGCCAGCAGCTTAGGAGGGCAGGGGTCGACCCAGTACTTC.

The rearrangement links TRBV19 to TRBJ1-5; TRBD1 might be the D (6 bases). V lost 5 bases and J 6 bases, leaving 11 bases between the germline ends. Germline values: CDR1 LNHDA, CDR2 SQIVND (reference sequence). The CDR3 spans 13 residues. This CDR3 reads CASSVQGPQPQHF. The CDR3 DNA sequence: TGTGCCAGTAGTGTCCAGGGGCCTCAGCCCCAGCATTTT.

V and J are TRBV6-6 and TRBJ1-2; D may be TRBD1 (6 bases). The V end lost 2 bases, the J end lost 8 bases, and 12 bases lay between the germline ends. CDR3 size: 13 residues. CDR1 MNHNY and CDR2 SVGAGI come from the germline V gene (reference sequence). The CDR3 spells CASSYPGTIGYTF. The CDR3 nucleotides are TGTGCCAGCAGTTACCCGGGGACAATCGGCTACACCTTC.

The V gene is TRBV19, the J gene TRBJ2-1; possibly TRBD2 for D (6 bases). The CDR3 consists of 17 residues. Between the trimmed V and J ends, which lost 4 bases and 5 bases, there was a span of 21 bases. In germline, CDR1 is LNHDA, CDR2 SQIVND (reference sequence). The CDR3 bases are TGTGCCAGTAGTAATCCCCCTTACGGGGGACTCAACAATGAGCAGTTCTTC. Protein product: CASSNPPYGGLNNEQFF.

This chain joins TRBV10-3 and TRBJ2-2, with D possibly being TRBD2 (6 bases). The ends were cut back, 1 base at V and 8 bases at J, with 14 bases in the middle. Germline V gives CDR1 ENHRY, CDR2 SYGVKD. CDR3 length: 15 residues. CDR3 sequence: CAISEYRDSEGELFF. In DNA, the CDR3 is TGTGCCATCAGTGAGTATCGGGACTCCGAAGGGGAGCTGTTTTTT.

This chain joins TRBV4-3 and TRBJ1-5; no definite D call. This CDR3 is 15 amino acids long. V was clipped by 0 bases and J by 0 bases, with 6 bases between them. CDR1 is LGHNA, CDR2 YSLEER, per germline. CDR3 in amino acids: CASSQDAHSNQPQHF. The CDR3 DNA reads as TGCGCCAGCAGCCAAGACGCGCATAGCAATCAGCCCCAGCATTTT.

V gene TRBV25-1 combines with J gene TRBJ2-1, with D maybe TRBD2 (6 bases). Germline loops: CDR1 MGHDK, CDR2 SYGVNS. Trimming shortened V by 2 bases and J by 4 bases, and 12 bases separated the two germline ends. CDR3 length equals 15 residues. The CDR3 sequence: CASSEGGLHYNEQFF. CDR3 coding DNA: TGTGCCAGCAGTGAAGGGGGACTGCATTACAATGAGCAGTTCTTC.

The chain couples TRBV5-4 to TRBJ2-7, with a weak D call TRBD1 (5 bases). V was clipped by 3 bases and J by 1 base, with 11 bases between them. The CDR3 loop spans 14 amino acids. The germline gives CDR1 SGHNT, CDR2 YYREEE (reference sequence). The CDR3 DNA is TGTGCCAGCAGCTCGATGGCAGGGTCCTACGAGCAGTACTTC. Residues: CASSSMAGSYEQYF.

This clone was detected a few times. The chain couples TRBV29-1 to TRBJ1-5; maybe TRBD1 (6 bases). The V and J ends lost 4 bases and 7 bases respectively, with 14 bases between them. This CDR3 spans 13 amino acids. Germline V CDR1 and CDR2: SQVTM, ANQGSEA. CDR3: CSVGEGGGQPQHF. For the CDR3, the DNA is TGCAGCGTTGGGGAGGGAGGGGGGCAGCCCCAGCATTTT.

This rearrangement joins TRBV19 to TRBJ2-3; 12 bases fit TRBD2. V was pared by 6 bases and J by 3 bases, with 7 bases of the junction left unmatched. This CDR3 is built from 16 residues. From germline, CDR1 is LNHDA and CDR2 SQIVND (reference sequence). Here the CDR3 reads CASRLGTSGLTDTQYF. The CDR3 DNA follows: TGTGCCAGTAGACTAGGGACTAGCGGGTTGACAGATACGCAGTATTTT.

The J gene is TRBJ2-7, the V gene TRBV27; D not resolved. CDR1 and CDR2 (germline): MNHEY, SMNVEV (reference sequence). Trimming took 5 bases from V and 3 from J, leaving 17 bases between them. This CDR3 spans 15 amino acids. CDR3 in amino acids: CASSRSDLSRYEQYF. In DNA, the CDR3 is TGTGCCAGCAGTCGCAGCGACCTATCTCGCTACGAGCAGTACTTC.

The rearrangement uses TRBV5-1 and TRBJ2-5; D is ambiguous. The germline V and J ends were trimmed by 2 bases and 5 bases, with 13 bases remaining between them. The CDR3 sequence is 14 residues long. CDR1 is SGHRS, CDR2 YFSETQ, per germline. CDR3 protein: CASSLQNPQETQYF. The CDR3 nucleotides are TGCGCCAGCAGCTTACAGAACCCCCAGGAGACCCAGTACTTC.

The chain uses TRBV6-2 or TRBV6-3 and TRBJ1-4, with 8 positions matching TRBD1. CDR3 size: 16 residues. With 6 bases clipped from V and 8 bases from J, the junction kept 14 bases outside the gene matches. Germline CDR1 is MNHEY and CDR2 is SVGEGT. The CDR3 bases are TGTGCCAGCAGCCGCGGCGCCGGGACAGGCGAAGAAAAACTGTTTTTT. Amino acid sequence: CASSRGAGTGEEKLFF.

The chain uses TRBV7-9 and TRBJ1-6, with TRBD1 matching 8 bases. Trimming removed 1 base from V and 6 bases from J; junction bases left unmatched: 2. Germline-derived CDR1 and CDR2 are SEHNR and FQNEAQ (reference sequence). CDR3 length equals 15 residues. For the CDR3, the DNA is TGTGCCAGCAGCTTAGGACAGGGGCTTAATTCACCCCTCCACTTT. This encodes CASSLGQGLNSPLHF.

The chain couples TRBV24-1 to TRBJ2-3; 7 bases line up with TRBD1. V trimming: 10 bases; J trimming: 2 bases; junction bases outside the gene matches: 5. The CDR3 loop spans 13 amino acids. CDR1 and CDR2 (germline): KGHDR, SFDVKD. The CDR3 is CATEGASTDTQYF. DNA of the CDR3: TGTGCCACTGAGGGGGCGTCCACAGATACGCAGTATTTT.

The rearrangement uses TRBV4-1 and TRBJ1-1, with D possibly matching TRBD1 (6 bases). This CDR3 has 14 amino acids. V was pared by 3 bases and J by 2 bases, with 10 bases between. Germline values: CDR1 MGHRA, CDR2 YSYEKL. In DNA, the CDR3 is TGCGCCAGCAGCCATCAGGGGCCCAACACTGAAGCTTTCTTT. Translation gives CASSHQGPNTEAFF.

The chain has TRBV11-2 and TRBJ1-1; the match to TRBD1 covers 9 bases. V lost 5 bases to trimming and J lost 5 bases; unmatched junction nucleotides: 6. This CDR3 comprises 14 residues. Germline loops: CDR1 SGHAT, CDR2 FQNNGV. CDR3 region: CASSIRQGDTEAFF. The CDR3, as DNA: TGTGCCAGCAGCATCCGACAGGGGGATACTGAAGCTTTCTTT.

The chain combines TRBV6-5 with TRBJ1-2; TRBD1 aligns across 8 bases. From germline, CDR1 is MNHEY and CDR2 SVGAGI. This CDR3 contains 14 residues. V lost 8 bases to trimming and J lost 0 bases; unmatched junction nucleotides: 5. The CDR3 here is CASLDRGTNYGYTF. The CDR3 DNA follows: TGTGCCAGCTTAGACAGGGGCACTAACTATGGCTACACCTTC.

This clone came up once. The chain is built from TRBV19 and TRBJ2-1; 7 nucleotides agree with TRBD2. This CDR3 spans 14 amino acids. The V gene's germline CDR1 is LNHDA and CDR2 SQIVND (reference sequence). After removal of 5 bases from V and 3 bases from J, the junction contained 4 bases not matched to a gene. CDR3 bases: TGTGCCAGTAGTTCAGCGGGACGCTACAATGAGCAGTTCTTC. Protein sequence: CASSSAGRYNEQFF. The full variable domain, in which reference TRBV19 and TRBJ2-1 provide the parts outside the CDR3, is DGGITQSPKYLFRKEGQNVTLSCEQNLNHDAMYWYRQDPGQGLRLIYYSQIVNDFQKGDIAEGYSVSREKKESFPLTVTSAQKNPTAFYLCASSSAGRYNEQFFGPGTRLTVL.

The genes are TRBV28 and TRBJ2-2; 10 bases agree with TRBD1. Losses at the gene ends were 0 bases for V and 3 bases for J; bases not matched to a gene: 4. Germline loops: CDR1 MDHEN, CDR2 SYDVKM. The CDR3 loop spans 17 amino acids. DNA for the CDR3: TGTGCCAGCAGTTTATGGGGGGACAGGGGATACACCGGGGAGCTGTTTTTT. Translating gives CASSLWGDRGYTGELFF.